Below are 3 T cell receptor beta chains sequenced from a single sample in a study of blood T cell repertoires in COVID-19. The data were produced by immunoSEQ multiplex PCR, yet TCRdb's version contains in-frame clones alone and is incomplete. The profile covers more than 200,000 clones, with around 89% appearing a single time and roughly 3.7% taken by the ten largest. The sequencing sample was made of PBMCs or T cells enriched from blood (not recorded which). These receptors came from a woman between 25 and 40 years old who had recovered from COVID-19.

This clone was found a few times. The chain joins TRBV13 to TRBJ2-1; TRBD2 agrees at 14 bases. The CDR3 length is 16 residues. V trimming: 5 bases; J trimming: 8 bases; junction bases outside the gene matches: 8. Germline CDR1 and CDR2: PRHDT and FYEKMQ (reference sequence). CDR3 loop: CASSDPGLAGVDEQFF. The CDR3 nucleotides are TGTGCCAGCAGCGACCCGGGACTAGCGGGAGTGGATGAGCAGTTCTTC.

The V gene is TRBV10-1, the J gene TRBJ1-5, with D uncertain. This CDR3 is built from 11 residues. Germline CDR1 WNHNN, CDR2 SYGVQD (reference sequence). V was shortened by 4 bases and J by 6 bases, with 4 bases between the two germline ends. CDR3 region: CASSGAQPQHF. As DNA, the CDR3 is TGCGCCAGCAGTGGGGCTCAGCCCCAGCATTTT.

Only one count was recorded for this clone. V and J are TRBV9 and TRBJ1-1; D gene ambiguous. Trimming cost V 0 bases and J 2 bases, with 8 bases left between them. This CDR3 has 14 amino acids. Looked up from germline, CDR1 is SGDLS and CDR2 is YYNGEE. The CDR3 region has the DNA TGTGCCAGCAGCGTAGGTGGGCACAACACTGAAGCTTTCTTT. Residues: CASSVGGHNTEAFF.